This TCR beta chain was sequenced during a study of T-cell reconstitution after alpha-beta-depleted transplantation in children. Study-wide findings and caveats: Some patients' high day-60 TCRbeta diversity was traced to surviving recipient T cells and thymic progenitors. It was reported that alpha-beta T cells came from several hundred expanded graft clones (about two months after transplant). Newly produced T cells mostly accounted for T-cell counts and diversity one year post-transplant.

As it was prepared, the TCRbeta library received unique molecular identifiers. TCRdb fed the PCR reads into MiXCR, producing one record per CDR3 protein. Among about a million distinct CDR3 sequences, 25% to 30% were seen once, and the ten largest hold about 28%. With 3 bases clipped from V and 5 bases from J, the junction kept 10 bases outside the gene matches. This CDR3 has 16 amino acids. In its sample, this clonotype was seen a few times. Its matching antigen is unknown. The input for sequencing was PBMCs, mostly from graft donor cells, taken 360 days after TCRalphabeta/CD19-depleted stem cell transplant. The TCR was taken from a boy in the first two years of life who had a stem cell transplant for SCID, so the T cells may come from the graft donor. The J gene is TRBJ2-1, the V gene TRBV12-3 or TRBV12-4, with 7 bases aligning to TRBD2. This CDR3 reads CASSFSGGGPNNEQFF. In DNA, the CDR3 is TGTGCCAGCAGTTTTTCGGGGGGAGGCCCTAACAATGAGCAGTTCTTC.